This paragraph covers one T cell receptor (beta chain) sequence. Its antigen is unknown. These data originate in a study of cytomegalovirus exposure and HLA in healthy donors. Study-wide points: When the data were analyzed later, several of the most significant clusters appeared to be linked to common viral pathogens. It was shown in a later analysis that HLA-associated TCR beta chains were more clonally expanded than other, equally common chains.

The PCR had 60 Vbeta and 13 Jbeta primers. Assay used: immunoSEQ multiplex PCR; TCRdb lists only in-frame clones, some missing. The sample shows some 160,000 clones, roughly 80% of them seen only once. The source of this sequence is a man aged 45-65 years in good health and CMV-seropositive. The specimen was PBMCs.

This chain's CDR3 is CASSSGQRGGYTF. In DNA, the CDR3 is TGTGCCAGCAGTTCGGGACAGAGGGGTGGCTACACCTTC. This sequence joins TRBV28 and TRBJ1-2, with TRBD1 matching 7 bases. Losses at the gene ends were 4 bases for V and 7 bases for J; bases not matched to a gene: 6. This CDR3 comprises 13 residues. Germline V gives CDR1 MDHEN, CDR2 SYDVKM.